The next 25 T cell receptor beta chains were all read from a single sample in a study of blood T cells in healthy people across ages. Together with a sample-barcoded 5' primer, a J-beta primer mix was included in a second PCR lasting roughly 7 to 11 cycles. TCRdb called the 5' RACE reads again in MiXCR, with one record for every CDR3 protein. The sample comprises some 750,000 distinct CDR3 sequences, about 20% of which are singletons, and about 22% rests with the top ten. The material sequenced was blood. The receptors were sampled from a man in his sixties or seventies in good health.

The chain carries TRBV29-1 and TRBJ2-2, with unresolved D. V was trimmed by 7 bases and J by 2 bases, leaving 8 bases between them. The CDR3 is made up of 12 amino acids. Germline V gives CDR1 SQVTM, CDR2 ANQGSEA. The CDR3 nucleotides read TGCAGCGCCCCCGAAAACACCGGGGAGCTGTTTTTT. It codes for CSAPENTGELFF.

The sample holds a few counts of this clonotype. This chain uses TRBV4-1 with TRBJ2-2; D unresolved. The CDR3 consists of 13 residues. The V gene lost 0 bases and the J gene lost 7 bases, with 6 bases spanning the gap. Germline CDR1 MGHRA, CDR2 YSYEKL. The CDR3 DNA is TGCGCCAGCAGCCAAGATTATCACGGGGAGCTGTTTTTT. It translates to CASSQDYHGELFF.

This chain uses TRBV7-6 with TRBJ2-7; 7 bases agree with TRBD2. Near its end, the DNA agrees better with TRBJ2-1, so the J call may be wrong. The germline CDR1 and CDR2 sequences are SGHVS and FNYEAQ. CDR3 size: 14 residues. CDR3 coding DNA: TGTGCCAGCAGCTCAGGGACTAACTACAATGAGCAGTTCTTC. It yields the protein CASSSGTNYNEQFF.

The chain recombines TRBV7-9 with TRBJ2-3, with 7 bases aligning to TRBD1. This CDR3 comprises 15 residues. With V trimmed by 4 bases and J by 10 bases, 14 bases remained unmatched. CDR1 is SEHNR, CDR2 FQNEAQ, per germline (reference sequence). The CDR3 region is CASSSIPTYRGAQYF. The CDR3 region has the DNA TGTGCCAGCAGCTCAATTCCCACGTACAGGGGAGCGCAGTATTTT.

The chain combines TRBV20-1 with TRBJ1-4, with D tentatively TRBD1 (5 bases). This CDR3 is built from 13 residues. Germline lookup yields CDR1 DFQATT and CDR2 SNEGSKA (reference sequence). V lost 2 bases and J 5 bases, leaving 9 bases between the germline ends. CDR3 in DNA: TGCAGTGCTAGACGGGACGGGAATGAAAAACTGTTTTTT. Encoded protein: CSARRDGNEKLFF.

This sequence joins TRBV7-8 and TRBJ2-3, with D tentatively TRBD2 (5 bases). The CDR3 covers 15 residues. In germline, CDR1 is SGHVS, CDR2 FQNEAQ. Trimming pared 8 bases from V and 0 bases from J, leaving 15 bases between. This CDR3 reads CASLWERTSTDTQYF. Written as DNA, the CDR3 is TGTGCCAGCCTTTGGGAGCGGACTAGCACAGATACGCAGTATTTT.

The J gene is TRBJ1-2, the V gene TRBV6-4, with D maybe TRBD1 (5 bases). Trimming took off 6 bases at V and 8 bases at J, with 28 bases between the two ends. CDR3 length: 17 amino acids. The V gene's germline CDR1 is MRHNA and CDR2 SNTAGT. The CDR3 DNA sequence: TGTGCCAGCAGCTTTACAGGTCCGGGCAGCTCCTCGCGGGGCTACACCTTC. Translating it yields CASSFTGPGSSSRGYTF.

This clonotype was seen a few times. The V call is TRBV12-3 or TRBV12-4, the J call TRBJ2-1; 11 nucleotides align to TRBD1. After removal of 1 base from V and 5 bases from J, the junction contained 1 base not matched to a gene. The CDR3 consists of 15 residues. The CDR3 DNA reads TGTGCCAGCAGTTTAGGGGACAGGGGGGACAATGAGCAGTTCTTC. It specifies CASSLGDRGDNEQFF.

The chain couples TRBV11-2 to TRBJ2-7; a possible D gene is TRBD2 (5 bases). CDR3 size: 14 residues. CDR1 and CDR2 (germline): SGHAT, FQNNGV. V was clipped by 5 bases and J by 4 bases, with 15 bases between them. CDR3 region: CASSLRWELYEQYF. In nucleotides, the CDR3 is TGTGCCAGCAGCCTCCGGTGGGAGCTTTACGAGCAGTACTTC.

This clonotype was seen only a few times. The chain links TRBV29-1 to TRBJ1-2, with D maybe TRBD1 (5 bases). The V gene lost 3 bases and the J gene lost 7 bases, with 15 bases spanning the gap. CDR1 SQVTM and CDR2 ANQGSEA come from the germline V gene. CDR3 size: 13 residues. CDR3 sequence: CSVDRDGVGGYTF. In nucleotides, the CDR3 is TGCAGCGTTGACAGGGACGGGGTAGGTGGCTACACCTTC.

The chain has TRBV7-2 and TRBJ2-5; D is perhaps TRBD1 (5 bases). This CDR3 is 14 amino acids long. CDR1 SGHTA and CDR2 FQGNSA come from the germline V gene. V lost 1 base and J 6 bases, leaving 12 bases between the germline ends. CDR3 DNA: TGTGCCAGCAGCTTAGAATTCAGGGCTCAGACCCAGTACTTC. This gives the protein CASSLEFRAQTQYF.

The rearrangement uses TRBV11-2 and TRBJ1-2; D call uncertain. The V and J ends lost 3 bases and 8 bases respectively, with 19 bases between them. Germline values: CDR1 SGHAT, CDR2 FQNNGV. This CDR3 comprises 15 residues. The CDR3 sequence is CASSFNLADGSGYTF. The CDR3, as DNA: TGTGCCAGCAGCTTCAATTTGGCCGACGGATCCGGCTACACCTTC.

Only a few counts were recorded for this clonotype. The chain combines TRBV11-2 with TRBJ2-7; the D is unclear. The V and J ends lost 5 bases and 3 bases respectively, with 5 bases between them. Germline loops: CDR1 SGHAT, CDR2 FQNNGV. This CDR3 has 11 residues. The CDR3: CASSIHYEQYF. The DNA for the CDR3 is TGTGCCAGCAGCATACACTACGAGCAGTACTTC.

The chain carries TRBV29-1 and TRBJ2-2; 10 bases map to TRBD2. V dropped 3 bases and J dropped 5; count of bases not matched to a gene: 6. The CDR3 spans 15 residues. Germline loops: CDR1 SQVTM, CDR2 ANQGSEA. CDR3 amino acids: CSVDIAGGITGELFF. The CDR3 nucleotides read TGCAGCGTTGACATAGCGGGGGGAATAACCGGGGAGCTGTTTTTT.

This chain links TRBV19 with TRBJ1-6; no definite D call. The CDR3 extends over 14 amino acids. The V end was cut by 6 bases, the J end by 5 bases, with 11 bases between. Germline loops: CDR1 LNHDA, CDR2 SQIVND (reference sequence). Written as DNA, the CDR3 is TGTGCCAGTAGCCCAGCCGGAAATAATTCACCCCTCCACTTT. This translates into CASSPAGNNSPLHF.

This clonotype was seen more than once but under ten times. The chain carries TRBV9 and TRBJ2-7, with D unclear. The assigned J gene may be wrong: the sequence end matches TRBJ2-1 better. This CDR3 contains 13 residues. Germline V gives CDR1 SGDLS, CDR2 YYNGEE. DNA for the CDR3: TGTGCCAGTAGCCCCCGGAACGGCAATGAGCAGTTCTTC. Its translation is CASSPRNGNEQFF.

The J gene is TRBJ2-3, the V gene TRBV20-1, with TRBD2 identical over 8 bases. The CDR3 has 15 residues. The V and J ends lost 0 bases and 5 bases, in that order; junction bases with no gene match: 7. CDR1 is DFQATT and CDR2 is SNEGSKA in the germline V gene (reference sequence). For the CDR3, the DNA is TGCAGTGCTAGAGATCTCGGGAGGGCGGGAGATACGCAGTATTTT. Translation gives CSARDLGRAGDTQYF.

This chain connects TRBV5-6 to TRBJ2-6; D remains unclear. This CDR3 is 15 amino acids long. Trimming took 4 bases from V and 0 from J, leaving 8 bases between them. Germline V gene lookup returns CDR1 SGHDT and CDR2 YYEEEE. CDR3 loop: CASSPQFSGANVLTF. CDR3 bases: TGTGCCAGCAGCCCTCAGTTCTCTGGGGCCAACGTCCTGACTTTC.

The V call is TRBV3-1, the J call TRBJ2-4; 7 bases are a match to TRBD1. The CDR3 extends over 17 amino acids. The junction had 11 bases not matched to a gene; V was cut back by 4 bases and J by 2 bases. Germline CDR1 LGHDT, CDR2 YNNKEL (reference sequence). Here the CDR3 reads CASSPRRQGGTKNIQYF. CDR3 nucleotides: TGTGCCAGCAGCCCACGGAGACAGGGTGGCACCAAAAACATTCAGTACTTC.

This clonotype was found a few times. One end of the junction fails to match germline, which may point to a read error. The genes are TRBV28 and TRBJ2-6; no firm D call. CDR1 and CDR2 from the germline V gene are MDHEN and SYDVKM. This CDR3 spans 13 amino acids. The CDR3 spells CANQKPGANVLTF. CDR3 coding DNA: TGCGCCAACCAGAAACCTGGGGCCAACGTCCTGACTTTC.

The chain has TRBV11-3 and TRBJ2-1; D may be TRBD2 (6 bases). The CDR3 runs to 15 residues. The germline V gene encodes CDR1 SGHNT and CDR2 YENEEA. Trimming removed 7 bases at V and 4 bases at J, with 17 bases between. The CDR3 spells CASNNWRDKYNEQFF. CDR3 DNA: TGTGCCAGCAACAACTGGCGGGATAAGTACAATGAGCAGTTCTTC.

This clonotype occurred a few times. The chain joins TRBV12-3 or TRBV12-4 to TRBJ2-5, with D possibly TRBD2 on 5 matching bases. Between the trimmed V and J ends, which lost 8 bases and 5 bases, there was a span of 15 bases. This CDR3 has 13 residues. For the CDR3, the DNA is TGTGCCAGCGCGAGGGATTTTATGGAGACCCAGTACTTC. It yields the protein CASARDFMETQYF.

The sample holds a few counts of this clonotype. The gene calls are TRBV7-9 and TRBJ2-1, with TRBD2 as a possible D gene (6 bases). This CDR3 contains 19 residues. Trimming left V 0 bases short and J 0 bases short, with 18 bases between. The germline V gene has CDR1 SEHNR and CDR2 FQNEAQ (reference sequence). CDR3 region: CASSLARGVGSFSYNEQFF. In nucleotides, the CDR3 is TGTGCCAGCAGCTTAGCCCGCGGGGTGGGGTCTTTCTCCTACAATGAGCAGTTCTTC.

There are a few counts of this clonotype. The chain employs TRBV14 and TRBJ2-2; D is unclear. The V gene lost 1 base and the J gene lost 6 bases, with 9 bases spanning the gap. The germline CDR1 and CDR2 sequences are SGHDN and FVKESK. The CDR3 extends over 14 amino acids. CDR3 sequence (DNA): TGTGCCAGCAGCCAAGTTCAGACACCCGGGGAGCTGTTTTTT. Residues: CASSQVQTPGELFF.

This clonotype was seen a handful of times. The chain recombines TRBV20-1 with TRBJ1-3, with 9 positions matching TRBD1. The germline gives CDR1 DFQATT, CDR2 SNEGSKA (reference sequence). CDR3 length equals 15 residues. The ends lost 0 bases at V and 4 bases at J; junction bases unmatched: 4. The CDR3 region is CSARDPGQGGNTIYF. DNA of the CDR3: TGCAGTGCTAGAGATCCCGGACAGGGGGGAAACACCATATATTTT.